The sequence of this TCR beta chain was determined in a study of early T cells in non-severe SARS-CoV-2 infection. Study information: Sequencing input comprised bulk RNA from unsorted whole blood; chain pairing was not available.

The CDR3 length is 20 residues. V shed 0 bases and J 0 bases; nucleotides not matched to a gene: 11. Germline V gene sequence: CDR1 MGHRA, CDR2 YSYEKL. Tagging with unique molecular identifiers was applied to individual cDNA molecules. Each CDR3 protein is one row after TCRdb ran MiXCR on the 5' RACE reads. The sample contains 60,000 to 75,000 distinct CDR3 sequences, approximately 12% of which appear only once. Overall study findings and caveats: VDJdb-based annotation leaned toward anti-spike CD8 responses and missed private and CD4 specificities.

Regarding this clonotype: Antigen: not known.

The material sequenced was whole blood. The V and J genes are TRBV4-1 and TRBJ2-4; 10 nucleotides align to TRBD2. The sequence came from an adult who was a healthcare worker with PCR-confirmed SARS-CoV-2 infection or an uninfected control (not recorded which). For the CDR3, the DNA is TGCGCCAGCAGCCAAGAAGAGCGGGGGGGTGTGAAACTAGCCAAAAACATTCAGTACTTC. Translation gives CASSQEERGGVKLAKNIQYF.